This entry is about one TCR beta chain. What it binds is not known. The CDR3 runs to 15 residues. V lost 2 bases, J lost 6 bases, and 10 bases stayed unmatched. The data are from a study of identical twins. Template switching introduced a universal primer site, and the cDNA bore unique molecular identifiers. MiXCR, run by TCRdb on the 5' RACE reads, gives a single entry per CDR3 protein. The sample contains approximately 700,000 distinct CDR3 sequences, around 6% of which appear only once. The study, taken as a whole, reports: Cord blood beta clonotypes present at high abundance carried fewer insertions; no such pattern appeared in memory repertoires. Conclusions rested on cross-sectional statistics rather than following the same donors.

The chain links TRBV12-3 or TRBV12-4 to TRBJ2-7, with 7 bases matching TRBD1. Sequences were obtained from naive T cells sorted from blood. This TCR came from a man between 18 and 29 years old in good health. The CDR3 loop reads CASSLRDSPVLEQYF. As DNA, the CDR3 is TGTGCCAGCAGTTTACGGGACAGTCCCGTCCTCGAGCAGTACTTC.